This T cell receptor (beta chain) stems from a study of T cells in Graves' hyperthyroidism and ophthalmopathy. Trimming cost V 2 bases and J 0 bases, with 10 bases left between them. Germline V gene sequence: CDR1 SEHNR, CDR2 FQNEAQ (reference sequence). The CDR3 has 15 residues. Researchers amplified the TCR beta CDR3 regions from RNA transcripts. HTBI primers were employed in a first-round RT-PCR of the TCR CDR3. TCRdb passed the multiplex PCR reads through MiXCR, listing each CDR3 protein once. Among 400,000 or so distinct CDR3 sequences listed, over 12% were seen once. This clonotype was seen many times.

The material sequenced was blood. This chain uses TRBV7-9 with TRBJ1-1; D call uncertain. This clonotype was obtained from a woman aged 55-75 years with Graves' ophthalmopathy. The CDR3 sequence: CASSLRVVLNTEAFF. CDR3 DNA sequence: TGTGCCAGCAGCTTACGGGTGGTCCTGAACACTGAAGCTTTCTTT.